This T cell receptor (beta chain) was identified in a study of cytomegalovirus exposure and HLA in healthy donors. The CDR3 totals 15 residues. Between the trimmed V and J ends, which lost 2 bases and 4 bases, there was a span of 12 bases. CDR1 is MGHRA, CDR2 YSYEKL, per germline. Profiling relied on immunoSEQ multiplex PCR, and the TCRdb table lists in-frame clones only, not all of them. The sample records some 130,000 clones, approximately 82% being singletons. Sequencing input: PBMCs. This TCR was sampled from a man aged 25-45 years in good health and CMV-seropositive. The chain links TRBV4-1 to TRBJ1-5, with D tentatively TRBD1 (6 bases). The CDR3 DNA reads as TGCGCCAGCAGCCAAACCCGGCAGGGGAATCAGCCCCAGCATTTT. Protein product: CASSQTRQGNQPQHF.